This T cell receptor beta chain originates from a study of T-cell reconstitution after alpha-beta-depleted transplantation in children (dated by TCRdb to the mid-2010s). Concerning the study at large: Using TCR repertoire profiling, the study followed T-cell immune reconstitution in a quantitative way in children after TCRalphabeta/CD19-depleted allogeneic hematopoietic cell transplantation.

Many counts were recorded for this clonotype. Its antigen is currently not known. The record has no base qualities; no much larger clone is one base away. Library prep was done by PCR. Instrument on record: Illumina HiSeq 2500. To normalize quantification of the TCRbeta repertoire, the TCR libraries were built with molecular barcoding that relied on unique molecular identifiers. The public reads were reanalyzed by TCRdb: fastp trimming at Q25, MiXCR alignment, in-frame beta chains only. Entries that share a CDR3 protein sequence are merged under the most common genes and DNA. The sample contains about 460,000 distinct CDR3 sequences, around 13% of them found a single time. The top ten clonotypes cover roughly 5.4% of the sample. Including the terminal cysteine and phenylalanine, the CDR3 comprises 15 residues. CDR3 DNA is the only sequence kept; it has 45 bases, read in frame from the first base. V and J are trimmed by 4 bases and 6 bases, and the gene matches miss 10 bases of the junction.

The source material was PBMCs from the stem cell graft donor, sampled from the stem cell graft. The clonotype originates from a human donor who donated a stem cell graft to a child with combined immunodeficiency. The chain employs TRBV12-3 or TRBV12-4 and TRBJ2-5, with 8 central nucleotides matching TRBD1. The CDR3 region: CASSSDRGAAKTQYF. The DNA reads as follows: TGTGCCAGCAGTTCTGACAGGGGAGCCGCTAAGACCCAGTACTTC.